The 27 T cell receptor beta chains in this list originate from one sample, sequenced in a study of lymphopenia after photon versus proton radiotherapy. This table comes from immunoSEQ multiplex PCR, and its TCRdb copy is limited to in-frame clones, with some not included. The sample consists of approximately 30,000 clones, approximately 93% of them appearing once. Specimen: peripheral blood, collected from a patient treated with photon-based radiotherapy. The source of these receptors is a woman aged 50 to 65 with cholangiocarcinoma.

This chain joins TRBV12-5 and TRBJ2-5; D is undetermined. TRBJ2-7 explains the end of the DNA better; the J call may be wrong. CDR1 and CDR2 from the germline V gene are LGHNT and FRNRAP. This CDR3 is 13 amino acids long. The CDR3 protein is CASGLGYSYEQYF. The CDR3 DNA follows: TGTGCTAGTGGTTTGGGTTACTCCTACGAGCAGTACTTC.

This chain joins TRBV7-2 and TRBJ2-7, with 7 bases lining up with TRBD2. The germline V gene has CDR1 SGHTA and CDR2 FQGNSA. CDR3 size: 13 residues. The V and J ends lost 4 bases and 5 bases, in that order; junction bases with no gene match: 5. Written as DNA, the CDR3 is TGTGCCAGCAGCTCCCGGGCGGGGGACGAGCAGTACTTC. This encodes CASSSRAGDEQYF.

Here the CDR3 DNA reads TGTGCCAGCAGCCAACAGGAAAATACTGAAGCTTTCTTT. Translated, it gives CASSQQENTEAFF. The chain has TRBV7-2 and TRBJ1-1, with D possibly matching TRBD1 (5 bases). This CDR3 region has 13 residues. Looked up from germline, CDR1 is SGHTA and CDR2 is FQGNSA. The V end lost 5 bases, the J end lost 5 bases, and 12 bases lay between the germline ends.

This clone showed up just once. This chain connects TRBV5-1 to TRBJ1-2, with D unresolved. Trimming left V 5 bases short and J 7 bases short, with 21 bases between. Germline CDR1 and CDR2: SGHRS and YFSETQ. CDR3 size: 15 residues. CDR3 DNA: TGCGCCAGCAGTTCTACTCTCAACGACGTGGGTGGCTACACCTTC. Translated, it gives CASSSTLNDVGGYTF.

The J gene is TRBJ1-5, the V gene TRBV27; weak D call: TRBD1 (5 bases). Trimming left V 2 bases short and J 3 bases short, with 8 bases between. CDR1 and CDR2 from the germline V gene are MNHEY and SMNVEV (reference sequence). The CDR3 contains 14 residues. For the CDR3, the DNA is TGTGCCAGCAGTTTAGGAGGGGTCAATCAGCCCCAGCATTTT. Its protein product is CASSLGGVNQPQHF.

The chain links TRBV10-1 to TRBJ2-3; a possible D gene is TRBD2 (6 bases). CDR3 size: 16 residues. Per the germline V gene, CDR1 is WNHNN and CDR2 is SYGVQD (reference sequence). V was clipped by 2 bases and J by 0 bases, with 12 bases between them. The CDR3 protein is CASSEGWRGSTDTQYF. The DNA of the CDR3 is TGCGCCAGCAGTGAGGGATGGCGGGGAAGCACAGATACGCAGTATTTT.

The sample holds one count of this clone. The chain employs TRBV5-1 and TRBJ1-2; D not resolved. Germline CDR1 is SGHRS and CDR2 is YFSETQ. This CDR3 has 13 amino acids. The V and J ends lost 4 bases and 2 bases respectively, with 9 bases between them. The chain's CDR3 is CASSPEGNYGYTF. Here the CDR3 DNA reads TGCGCCAGCAGCCCCGAAGGGAACTATGGCTACACCTTC. The variable domain in full, completed from reference TRBV5-1 and TRBJ1-2, reads KAGVTQTPRYLIKTRGQQVTLSCSPISGHRSVSWYQQTPGQGLQFLFEYFSETQRNKGNFPGRFSGRQFSNSRSEMNVSTLELGDSALYLCASSPEGNYGYTFGSGTRLTVV.

V and J are TRBV18 and TRBJ1-1; D gene uncertain. Looked up from germline, CDR1 is KGHSH and CDR2 is LQKENI. Trimming cost V 4 bases and J 5 bases, with 8 bases left between them. CDR3 length: 12 residues. CDR3 in amino acids: CASSLALTEAFF. The CDR3 nucleotides are TGTGCCAGCTCACTGGCTTTAACTGAAGCTTTCTTT.

The chain is built from TRBV7-9 and TRBJ2-1, with a possible D match to TRBD1 (6 bases). The CDR3 loop spans 14 amino acids. Germline values: CDR1 SEHNR, CDR2 FQNEAQ (reference sequence). Trimming shortened V by 5 bases and J by 0 bases, and 8 bases separated the two germline ends. The CDR3, as DNA: TGTGCCAGCAGCAGGGACAACTCCTACAATGAGCAGTTCTTC. Translating it yields CASSRDNSYNEQFF.

The rearrangement joins TRBV9 to TRBJ2-3, with a possible D match to TRBD1 (5 bases). The germline V and J ends were trimmed by 3 bases and 0 bases, with 8 bases remaining between them. The CDR3 covers 14 residues. Germline V gene lookup returns CDR1 SGDLS and CDR2 YYNGEE. The CDR3 DNA reads TGTGCCAGCAGCGGGGGCGGTAGCACAGATACGCAGTATTTT. Encoded protein: CASSGGGSTDTQYF.

The chain carries TRBV2 and TRBJ2-7, with D perhaps TRBD1 or TRBD2 (6 bases each). The ends were cut back, 7 bases at V and 0 bases at J, with 13 bases in the middle. Germline CDR1 SNHLY, CDR2 FYNNEI. The CDR3 has 14 residues. The CDR3 region is CASNLRGPSYEQYF. The DNA for the CDR3 is TGTGCCAGCAACCTCCGGGGGCCCTCCTACGAGCAGTACTTC.

The J gene is TRBJ2-7, the V gene TRBV7-2; TRBD1 aligns across 9 bases. This CDR3 region has 14 residues. J was trimmed by 2 bases and V by 5 bases; bases with no gene match: 4. Germline V lookup: CDR1 SGHTA, CDR2 FQGNSA. CDR3 nucleotide sequence: TGTGCCAGCAGCAGGGACAGGGAGACCTACGAGCAGTACTTC. The encoded protein is CASSRDRETYEQYF.

J is TRBJ1-3 and V is TRBV5-6; 8 nucleotides align to TRBD1. Germline CDR1 is SGHDT and CDR2 is YYEEEE. This CDR3 spans 16 amino acids. After removal of 2 bases from V and 0 bases from J, the junction contained 4 bases not matched to a gene. CDR3 DNA: TGTGCCAGCAGCTTCAGGGGGCTCCTCTCTGGAAACACCATATATTTT. Its translation is CASSFRGLLSGNTIYF. Complete variable domain (other parts from reference TRBV5-6 and TRBJ1-3): DAGVTQSPTHLIKTRGQQVTLRCSPKSGHDTVSWYQQALGQGPQFIFQYYEEEERQRGNFPDRFSGHQFPNYSSELNVNALLLGDSALYLCASSFRGLLSGNTIYFGEGSWLTVV.

The chain recombines TRBV10-3 with TRBJ2-7; 9 nucleotides match TRBD1. CDR1 and CDR2 from the germline V gene are ENHRY and SYGVKD. Trimming at V came to 6 bases and at J to 6 bases, leaving 15 bases not matched to a gene. The CDR3 consists of 16 residues. CDR3 loop: CAISYGTGTGISEQYF. DNA for the CDR3: TGTGCCATCAGCTACGGTACCGGGACAGGGATTAGCGAGCAGTACTTC.

The gene calls are TRBV9 and TRBJ2-5; TRBD2 aligns across 7 bases. The junction had 5 bases not matched to a gene; V was cut back by 4 bases and J by 5 bases. Germline lookup yields CDR1 SGDLS and CDR2 YYNGEE. The CDR3 length is 13 residues. The CDR3 is CASSPGLVETQYF. The DNA of the CDR3 is TGTGCCAGCAGCCCCGGACTAGTTGAGACCCAGTACTTC.

The chain employs TRBV7-6 and TRBJ2-6; D gene ambiguous. The V and J ends lost 5 bases and 0 bases respectively, with 8 bases between them. This CDR3 is built from 15 residues. Per the germline V gene, CDR1 is SGHVS and CDR2 is FNYEAQ. The CDR3 DNA reads as TGTGCCAGCAGCCCAAGAATCTCTGGGGCCAACGTCCTGACTTTC. It specifies CASSPRISGANVLTF.

This chain uses TRBV7-9 with TRBJ2-7; TRBD2 agrees at 12 bases. The CDR3 totals 15 residues. Germline V gene data show CDR1 as SEHNR and CDR2 as FQNEAQ (reference sequence). The junction had 2 bases not matched to a gene; V was cut back by 5 bases and J by 0 bases. The CDR3 region has the DNA TGTGCCAGCAGCGGGACTAGCGGGCCCTCCTACGAGCAGTACTTC. It translates to CASSGTSGPSYEQYF. The whole variable domain, filled in from reference TRBV7-9 and TRBJ2-7, reads DTGVSQNPRHKITKRGQNVTFRCDPISEHNRLYWYRQTLGQGPEFLTYFQNEAQLEKSRLLSDRFSAERPKGSFSTLEIQRTEQGDSAMYLCASSGTSGPSYEQYFGPGTRLTVT.

The chain joins TRBV9 to TRBJ2-5, with D possibly being TRBD1 or TRBD2 (6 bases each). The CDR3 length is 16 residues. The V and J ends lost 0 bases and 1 base respectively, with 13 bases between them. Germline loops: CDR1 SGDLS, CDR2 YYNGEE. The CDR3 DNA follows: TGTGCCAGCAGCGTAGCTATCGGGGGCAGCCAAGAGACCCAGTACTTC. Translated, it gives CASSVAIGGSQETQYF.

The V gene is TRBV6-6, the J gene TRBJ1-2, with D possibly TRBD1 on 6 matching bases. V gave up 6 bases and J gave up 4 bases, with 15 bases separating them. CDR1 is MNHNY, CDR2 SVGAGI, per germline (reference sequence). This CDR3 is built from 14 residues. The CDR3 sequence: CASSPPQGPYGYTF. CDR3 in DNA: TGTGCCAGCAGCCCACCACAGGGTCCCTATGGCTACACCTTC.

This rearrangement joins TRBV18 to TRBJ2-5; D is uncertain. This CDR3 is 15 amino acids long. Germline V gives CDR1 KGHSH, CDR2 LQKENI. V lost 0 bases and J 5 bases, leaving 13 bases between the germline ends. The CDR3 region has the DNA TGTGCCAGCTCACCACCGGCCACGGAGCTGGAGACCCAGTACTTC. It encodes CASSPPATELETQYF.

This chain joins TRBV12-5 and TRBJ2-1, with TRBD2 matching over 10 bases. Germline CDR1 and CDR2: LGHNT and FRNRAP. The CDR3 length is 15 residues. The junction had 5 bases not matched to a gene; V was cut back by 3 bases and J by 6 bases. CDR3 region: CASGFVGLASNEQFF. For the CDR3, the DNA is TGTGCTAGTGGTTTCGTGGGACTAGCGAGCAATGAGCAGTTCTTC. Together with reference TRBV12-5 and TRBJ2-1, the CDR3 gives the full variable domain: DARVTQTPRHKVTEMGQEVTMRCQPILGHNTVFWYRQTMMQGLELLAYFRNRAPLDDSGMPKDRFSAEMPDATLATLKIQPSEPRDSAVYFCASGFVGLASNEQFFGPGTRLTVL.

The chain has TRBV4-3 and TRBJ1-1; D is ambiguous. Germline lookup yields CDR1 LGHNA and CDR2 YSLEER. The CDR3 has 14 amino acids. Trimming left V 1 base short and J 1 base short, with 7 bases between. This CDR3 reads CASSQGIKNTEAFF. The CDR3 nucleotides are TGCGCCAGCAGCCAAGGGATCAAGAACACTGAAGCTTTCTTT.

The rearrangement uses TRBV19 and TRBJ1-2; tentatively, D is TRBD1 (5 bases). V was pared by 7 bases and J by 4 bases, with 10 bases between. Germline V lookup: CDR1 LNHDA, CDR2 SQIVND (reference sequence). The CDR3 has 12 residues. CDR3 nucleotide sequence: TGTGCCAGTACCTTTCAGGGCTATGGCTACACCTTC. It is translated as CASTFQGYGYTF.

The count of this clone is one. This chain uses TRBV29-1 with TRBJ2-5, with TRBD2 matching 8 bases. Per the germline V gene, CDR1 is SQVTM and CDR2 is ANQGSEA. The V gene end was trimmed by 7 bases and the J gene end by 2 bases; junction bases not matched to a gene: 6. The length of the CDR3 is 13 residues. Written as DNA, the CDR3 is TGCAGCGCCCGGGGGGGGGTACAAGAGACCCAGTACTTC. It codes for CSARGGVQETQYF.

This clone was observed once. The V and J genes are TRBV5-4 and TRBJ1-5, with TRBD1 matching over 8 bases. V shed 4 bases and J 5 bases; nucleotides not matched to a gene: 5. CDR1 and CDR2 (germline): SGHNT, YYREEE (reference sequence). The CDR3 has 14 amino acids. The CDR3 loop is CASSLGTGDQPQHF. The CDR3 DNA sequence: TGTGCCAGCAGCCTGGGGACAGGAGATCAGCCCCAGCATTTT.

This chain joins TRBV4-3 and TRBJ2-1; maybe TRBD1 (6 bases). The CDR3 covers 16 residues. V was clipped by 4 bases and J by 6 bases, with 19 bases between them. The V gene's germline CDR1 is LGHNA and CDR2 YSLEER. The CDR3 spells CASSLATGISSNEQFF. The CDR3 nucleotides are TGCGCCAGCAGCCTAGCAACAGGGATAAGTTCCAATGAGCAGTTCTTC.

The V call is TRBV18, the J call TRBJ1-2; D is unclear. Between the trimmed V and J ends, which lost 4 bases and 4 bases, there was a span of 16 bases. The CDR3 consists of 15 residues. Germline V CDR1 and CDR2: KGHSH, LQKENI. The CDR3 DNA reads as TGTGCCAGCTCACTGGTTCACGGCAGCAGCTATGGCTACACCTTC. Translating it yields CASSLVHGSSYGYTF.